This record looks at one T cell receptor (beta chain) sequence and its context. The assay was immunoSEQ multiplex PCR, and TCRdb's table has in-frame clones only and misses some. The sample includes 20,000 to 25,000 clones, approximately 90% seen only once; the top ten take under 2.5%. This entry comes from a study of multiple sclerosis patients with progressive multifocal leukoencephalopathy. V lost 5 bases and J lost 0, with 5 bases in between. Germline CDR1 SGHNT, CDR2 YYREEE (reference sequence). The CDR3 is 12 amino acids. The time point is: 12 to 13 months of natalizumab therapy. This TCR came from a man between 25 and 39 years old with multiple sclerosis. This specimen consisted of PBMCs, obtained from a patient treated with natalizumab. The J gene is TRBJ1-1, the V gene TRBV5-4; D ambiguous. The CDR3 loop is CASRGMNTEAFF. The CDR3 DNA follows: TGTGCCAGCAGGGGGATGAACACTGAAGCTTTCTTT.